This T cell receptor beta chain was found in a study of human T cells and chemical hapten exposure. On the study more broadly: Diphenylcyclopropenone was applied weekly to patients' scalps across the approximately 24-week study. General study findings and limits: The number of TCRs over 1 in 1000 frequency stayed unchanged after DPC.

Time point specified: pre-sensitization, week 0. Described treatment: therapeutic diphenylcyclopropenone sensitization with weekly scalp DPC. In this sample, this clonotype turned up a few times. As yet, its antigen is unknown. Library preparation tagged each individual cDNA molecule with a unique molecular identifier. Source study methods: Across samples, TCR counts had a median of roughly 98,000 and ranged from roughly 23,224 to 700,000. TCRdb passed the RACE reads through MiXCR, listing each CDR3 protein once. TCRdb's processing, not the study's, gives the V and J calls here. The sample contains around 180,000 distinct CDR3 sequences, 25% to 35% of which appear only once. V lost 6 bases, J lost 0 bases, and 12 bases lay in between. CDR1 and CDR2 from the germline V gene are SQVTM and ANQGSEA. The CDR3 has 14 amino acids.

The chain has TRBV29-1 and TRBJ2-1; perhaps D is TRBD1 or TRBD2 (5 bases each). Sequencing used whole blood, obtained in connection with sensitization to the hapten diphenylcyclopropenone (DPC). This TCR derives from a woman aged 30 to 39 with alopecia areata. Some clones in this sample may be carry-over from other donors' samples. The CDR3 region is CSVTGPSSYNEQFF. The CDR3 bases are TGCAGCGTCACGGGACCCAGCTCCTACAATGAGCAGTTCTTC.